This TCR beta chain was sequenced during a study of cytotoxic CD8 clonotypes in ibrutinib-treated CLL. The V and J ends lost 3 bases and 3 bases, in that order; junction bases with no gene match: 7. CDR1 SGHTA and CDR2 FQGNSA come from the germline V gene. The CDR3 covers 15 residues. The protocol was immunoSEQ multiplex PCR, while the TCRdb copy is restricted to in-frame clones and leaves out a portion. Found here are some 150,000 clones, around three quarters of them singletons; the top ten hold 25% to 35%. This specimen was PBMCs, taken after 12 months of ibrutinib treatment. The V call is TRBV7-2, the J call TRBJ2-7; 8 bases match TRBD2. This TCR was recovered from a human donor with chronic lymphocytic leukemia. The chain's CDR3 is CASSLIGGRYYEQYF. As DNA, the CDR3 is TGTGCCAGCAGCTTGATCGGCGGGAGGTACTACGAGCAGTACTTC.